The T cell receptor beta chain described here comes from a study of blood T cells in healthy people across ages. Then a second PCR, running about 7 to 11 cycles, was carried out with a sample-barcoded 5' primer and a J-beta primer mix. A single record per CDR3 protein comes from TCRdb applying MiXCR to the 5' RACE reads. The sample lists 1.4 million to 1.5 million distinct CDR3 sequences; roughly 40% were seen once. Overall study results and limits: Older age coincided with a roughly linear decline in TCR beta diversity per million T cells. Fewer expanded clones and more diversity marked long-lived versus aged donors.

About this clonotype itself: Its antigen is not identified.

This CDR3 is built from 15 residues. CDR1 SGHRS and CDR2 YFSETQ come from the germline V gene. Unmatched junction bases numbered 4, after V lost 4 bases and J lost 1 base. Isolation per sample recovered at least 7 million PBMCs. At least 5 micrograms of total RNA were extracted per sample. V is TRBV5-1 and J is TRBJ1-5; TRBD1 matches at 8 bases. Material for sequencing was blood. This receptor was identified in a woman aged 18-30 years in good health. The CDR3 DNA reads TGCGCCAGCAGCGCGACAGGGGAAAGCAATCAGCCCCAGCATTTT. This gives the protein CASSATGESNQPQHF.